The clone carrying this T cell receptor (beta chain) was seen at least ten times. No antigen is known for it. Every patient underwent thyroid surgery untreated. Germline assignment: CDR1 SQVTM and CDR2 ANQGSEA. This CDR3 contains 15 residues. The V and J ends lost 4 bases and 0 bases respectively, with 15 bases between them. This entry belongs to a study of metastatic and nonmetastatic thyroid tumors. Overall study: Patients with malignant and benign thyroid disease provided blood and tumor or nodule tissue, whose repertoires were compared. General study results and limits: When malignant thyroid tumors were compared with benign nodules, TCR beta diversity was reportedly significantly higher in the malignant tumors. This held in both blood and tumor samples.

Source study methods: A classifier of distant metastasis in papillary thyroid cancer was built from CDR3 differences (across clinicopathological groups). With MiXCR, TCRdb called clones anew from the PCR reads. These V and J calls originate from TCRdb's pipeline instead of the authors' own analysis. The sample consists of about 20,000 clones, roughly 15% of them appearing once. The chain combines TRBV29-1 with TRBJ1-1; no firm D call. The sample consisted of tumor tissue. This clonotype was sampled from a female donor with papillary thyroid cancer or a benign thyroid nodule (not recorded which). Some clones in this sample may be carry-over from other donors' samples. The CDR3 spells CSVAGGWGMNTEAFF. The CDR3 DNA reads as TGCAGCGTTGCTGGTGGGTGGGGTATGAACACTGAAGCTTTCTTT.